This entry lists 21 T cell receptor beta chains sequenced from one sample in a study of PD-L1 blockade in urothelial cancer. Time point defined: peripheral blood 6 weeks after treatment start. The method was immunoSEQ multiplex PCR; TCRdb's version includes in-frame clones alone and lacks a portion of them. The sample carries 53,000 or so clones, 88% recorded once. Here the sequenced sample was PBMCs, taken around atezolizumab (anti-PD-L1) treatment. Every receptor here comes from a man in his 60s with urothelial cancer.

The chain links TRBV5-1 to TRBJ2-3; 10 bases line up with TRBD2. The CDR3 has 16 amino acids. Germline trimming cut 4 bases from V and 0 bases from J; bases unmatched to any gene: 5. The germline gives CDR1 SGHRS, CDR2 YFSETQ. CDR3 sequence: CASSGGTSASTDTQYF. The CDR3 DNA reads as TGCGCCAGCAGCGGGGGGACTAGCGCTAGCACAGATACGCAGTATTTT.

The DNA of the CDR3 is TGTGCCAGCACCCTAGCGGTCGGTATGGAGACCCAGTACTTC. It codes for CASTLAVGMETQYF. The V and J genes are TRBV7-8 and TRBJ2-5, with 7 bases identical to TRBD2. This CDR3 is built from 14 residues. Unmatched junction bases numbered 10, after V lost 7 bases and J lost 5 bases. Per the germline V gene, CDR1 is SGHVS and CDR2 is FQNEAQ.

V gene TRBV19 combines with J gene TRBJ2-1; TRBD2 matches at 8 bases. Germline CDR1 is LNHDA and CDR2 is SQIVND (reference sequence). The length of the CDR3 is 16 residues. J was trimmed by 8 bases and V by 3 bases; bases with no gene match: 12. Here the CDR3 reads CASSMGTRGAQYEQFF. For the CDR3, the DNA is TGTGCCAGTAGTATGGGGACTAGAGGAGCCCAGTATGAGCAGTTCTTC.

V gene TRBV10-3 combines with J gene TRBJ2-1; 11 bases are shared with TRBD2. The CDR3 contains 15 residues. Trimming removed 2 bases from V and 9 bases from J; junction bases left unmatched: 6. CDR1 is ENHRY and CDR2 is SYGVKD in the germline V gene. CDR3 sequence reads: CAISEGLAGGGEQFF. The CDR3 nucleotides are TGTGCCATCAGTGAGGGGCTAGCGGGGGGAGGTGAGCAGTTCTTC.

The chain employs TRBV7-8 and TRBJ2-7; D not certain. V was cut by 8 bases and J by 1 base, with 18 bases left in between. The CDR3 is made up of 15 amino acids. The germline CDR1 and CDR2 sequences are SGHVS and FQNEAQ. CDR3 residues: CASPPRSSRSYEQYF. DNA of the CDR3: TGTGCCAGCCCCCCCCGTAGCAGTAGATCCTACGAGCAGTACTTC.

This chain connects TRBV27 to TRBJ2-3; 8 bases are a match to TRBD1. V was pared by 5 bases and J by 6 bases, with 7 bases of the junction left unmatched. The CDR3 loop spans 14 amino acids. The germline V gene encodes CDR1 MNHEY and CDR2 SMNVEV (reference sequence). CDR3 DNA: TGTGCCAGCAGTACACCGGACAGGGAGGATACGCAGTATTTT. It codes for CASSTPDREDTQYF.

CDR3 in amino acids: CASSTSGLAGVLAYNEQFF. CDR3 coding DNA: TGTGCCAGTAGTACCTCGGGACTAGCGGGAGTTCTCGCCTACAATGAGCAGTTCTTC. The V gene is TRBV19, the J gene TRBJ2-1, with 14 bases aligning to TRBD2. Germline CDR1 and CDR2: LNHDA and SQIVND (reference sequence). This CDR3 has 19 residues. J gave up 2 bases and V 4 bases, and 10 bases lay outside the gene matches.

The chain uses TRBV7-2 and TRBJ1-1; D not resolved. V lost 9 bases and J lost 1, with 18 bases in between. CDR1 is SGHTA, CDR2 FQGNSA, per germline. CDR3 size: 15 residues. CDR3 sequence: CASFKRASRNTEAFF. The CDR3 nucleotides read TGTGCCAGTTTCAAGAGGGCAAGTAGGAACACTGAAGCTTTCTTT.

The CDR3 is CASSFRSYEQYF. CDR3 DNA sequence: TGTGCCAGCAGCTTCCGTTCCTACGAGCAGTACTTC. The chain has TRBV5-6 and TRBJ2-7; D gene unclear. V gave up 2 bases and J gave up 1 base, with 4 bases separating them. CDR1 is SGHDT, CDR2 YYEEEE, per germline. The CDR3 contains 12 residues.

The rearrangement joins TRBV7-2 to TRBJ1-2; 7 bases match TRBD1. The germline gives CDR1 SGHTA, CDR2 FQGNSA. The CDR3 spans 14 residues. Trimming at V came to 5 bases and at J to 4 bases, leaving 7 bases not matched to a gene. CDR3 nucleotides: TGTGCCAGCAGCCTTGAGACAGGGATCTATGGCTACACCTTC. It is translated as CASSLETGIYGYTF.

The rearrangement uses TRBV10-3 and TRBJ2-1; TRBD2 aligns across 14 bases. CDR3 length: 18 amino acids. J lost 4 bases, V lost 3 bases, and 8 bases had no gene match. In germline, CDR1 is ENHRY, CDR2 SYGVKD. The chain's CDR3 is CAISETGTSGGLYNEQFF. DNA for the CDR3: TGTGCCATCAGTGAAACCGGGACTAGCGGGGGACTATACAATGAGCAGTTCTTC.

This clone was counted a single time. The chain is built from TRBV19 and TRBJ1-1; no reliable D call. Trimming shortened V by 3 bases and J by 1 base, and 6 bases separated the two germline ends. CDR3 length equals 13 residues. Germline lookup yields CDR1 LNHDA and CDR2 SQIVND (reference sequence). The CDR3 nucleotides read TGTGCCAGTAGTATGCGGCAGAACACTGAAGCTTTCTTT. It translates to CASSMRQNTEAFF.

This clone was seen just once. This chain links TRBV19 with TRBJ2-7, with 7 bases identical to TRBD1. Germline CDR1 reads LNHDA; CDR2 reads SQIVND (reference sequence). CDR3 size: 13 residues. Trimming took 3 bases from V and 3 from J; bases not matched to a gene: 2. CDR3 in DNA: TGTGCCAGTAGTATGCAGGGGGTCTACGAGCAGTACTTC. Amino acids: CASSMQGVYEQYF.

The table lists this clone with a few counts. The rearrangement links TRBV12-5 to TRBJ1-1; D gene uncertain. The ends were cut back, 6 bases at V and 8 bases at J, with 7 bases in the middle. This CDR3 has 10 amino acids. Germline assignment: CDR1 LGHNT and CDR2 FRNRAP. The chain's CDR3 is CASGEWEAFF. The CDR3 DNA follows: TGTGCTAGTGGCGAGTGGGAAGCTTTCTTT.

Only a few counts were recorded for this clone. V and J are TRBV9 and TRBJ2-1, with 7 bases identical to TRBD1. V dropped 4 bases and J dropped 12; count of bases not matched to a gene: 10. CDR1 and CDR2 from the germline V gene are SGDLS and YYNGEE. This CDR3 has 13 residues. CDR3 in DNA: TGTGCCAGCAGCCCGGAGAGGGGGCGTGGGCAGTTCTTC. Translated, it gives CASSPERGRGQFF.

The CDR3 spells CSVVRGNSNQPQHF. The CDR3 bases are TGCAGCGTTGTTAGGGGTAATAGCAATCAGCCCCAGCATTTT. The rearrangement joins TRBV29-1 to TRBJ1-5; D is possibly TRBD1 (5 bases). There are 14 residues in the CDR3. Trimming left V 4 bases short and J 0 bases short, with 10 bases between. Germline-derived CDR1 and CDR2 are SQVTM and ANQGSEA.

CDR3 region: CASSGTGIRAEAFF. The CDR3 DNA reads TGTGCCAGCAGTGGGACAGGGATTCGGGCTGAAGCTTTCTTT. This chain uses TRBV2 with TRBJ1-1; 8 positions agree with TRBD1. Germline CDR1 and CDR2: SNHLY and FYNNEI. This CDR3 comprises 14 residues. Losses at the gene ends were 4 bases for V and 6 bases for J; bases not matched to a gene: 7.

The V and J genes are TRBV5-6 and TRBJ1-2, with D perhaps TRBD1 (6 bases). Germline V gene data show CDR1 as SGHDT and CDR2 as YYEEEE. Deletions cut 3 bases from V and 4 bases from J, with 10 bases between. The CDR3 consists of 13 residues. The CDR3 coding sequence is TGTGCCAGCAGCTACGAACAGGGCTATGGCTACACCTTC. Amino acids: CASSYEQGYGYTF.

This chain connects TRBV9 to TRBJ2-3; a weak D match, TRBD2 (6 bases). V lost 0 bases to trimming and J lost 6 bases, with 11 bases between them. This CDR3 spans 14 amino acids. The germline V gene has CDR1 SGDLS and CDR2 YYNGEE. The CDR3 sequence: CASSVAGEVDTQYF. In DNA form, the CDR3 reads TGTGCCAGCAGCGTAGCGGGGGAGGTGGATACGCAGTATTTT.

The rearrangement uses TRBV11-2 and TRBJ1-4, with D unresolved. The germline gives CDR1 SGHAT, CDR2 FQNNGV. This CDR3 has 11 amino acids. Trimming pared 5 bases from V and 11 bases from J, leaving 9 bases between. CDR3 nucleotides: TGTGCCAGCAGCCGCGAGGCCAAACTGTTTTTT. The encoded protein is CASSREAKLFF.

V is TRBV20-1 and J is TRBJ2-7; D call uncertain. This CDR3 has 11 amino acids. CDR1 DFQATT and CDR2 SNEGSKA come from the germline V gene (reference sequence). Trimming removed 3 bases at V and 9 bases at J, with 12 bases between. CDR3 DNA sequence: TGCAGTGCTAGGGCGCGGTCGAGGCAGTACTTC. As protein: CSARARSRQYF.